This entry describes one TCR beta chain. The data belong to a study of blood T cell repertoires in COVID-19. Assay used: immunoSEQ multiplex PCR; TCRdb lists only in-frame clones, some missing. This table has around 140,000 clones, around 80% appearing once. Germline V gene data show CDR1 as MNHNS and CDR2 as SASEGT. The CDR3 spans 16 residues. V was clipped by 3 bases and J by 4 bases, with 16 bases between them. The sequenced sample consisted of peripheral blood. The receptor comes from a human donor with acute or convalescent COVID-19. The donor label of this sample is uncertain. The V and J genes are TRBV6-1 and TRBJ2-1; a weak D match, TRBD1 (5 bases). The CDR3 spells CASSDPVGVLYNEQFF. The DNA for the CDR3 is TGTGCCAGCAGTGATCCCGTAGGGGTGCTTTACAATGAGCAGTTCTTC.